The 21 T cell receptor beta chains reported below all come from one sample, sequenced in a study of regulatory T cells in long-lasting Graves disease. Construction of the TCR beta libraries employed iRepertoire HTBI primers in conjunction with Arm-PCR of CDR3 regions. One entry per CDR3 protein results from TCRdb running MiXCR on the multiplex PCR reads. The sample holds fewer than 450,000 distinct CDR3 sequences; 20% to 30% are singletons and the top ten take about a quarter. Indicated time point: persistent/refractory GD, antithyroid drugs over 5 years with positive TRAb. The authors made the TCR library using RNA they extracted from PBMCs. This specimen consisted of peripheral blood mononuclear cells (PBMCs), obtained when the disease was refractory, from a patient treated with antithyroid drugs. The origin of the receptors is a female donor with Graves disease.

This clonotype was picked up many times. The V gene is TRBV5-5, the J gene TRBJ1-2; D is undetermined. Trimming shortened V by 2 bases and J by 2 bases, and 10 bases separated the two germline ends. The CDR3 spans 14 residues. In germline, CDR1 is SGHKS, CDR2 YYEKEE (reference sequence). The CDR3 sequence is CASSFLAINYGYTF. CDR3 coding DNA: TGTGCCAGCAGCTTTCTAGCAATAAACTATGGCTACACCTTC.

Ten or more counts support this clonotype. This chain joins TRBV6-5 and TRBJ2-7; D possibly uses TRBD1 or TRBD2 (5 bases each). The CDR3 is 15 amino acids. Germline V CDR1 and CDR2: MNHEY, SVGAGI. Trimming took off 1 base at V and 2 bases at J, with 12 bases between the two ends. This CDR3 is CASSYYGGPTYEQYF. The CDR3 coding sequence is TGTGCCAGCAGTTACTATGGGGGACCGACCTACGAGCAGTACTTC.

The sample holds many counts of this clonotype. The chain has TRBV2 and TRBJ1-4; D unclear. This CDR3 is 15 amino acids long. Trimming removed 6 bases at V and 0 bases at J, with 11 bases between. Per the germline V gene, CDR1 is SNHLY and CDR2 is FYNNEI. The CDR3 loop is CASRPYISTNEKLFF. The CDR3 nucleotides read TGTGCCAGCAGACCTTACATCTCAACTAATGAAAAACTGTTTTTT.

This clonotype was counted a few times. The chain employs TRBV7-9 and TRBJ2-5, with 11 bases identical to TRBD1. The CDR3 has 16 amino acids. The germline V gene encodes CDR1 SEHNR and CDR2 FQNEAQ (reference sequence). Germline trimming cut 4 bases from V and 5 bases from J; bases unmatched to any gene: 9. The CDR3, as DNA: TGTGCCAGCAGCTCGCTCCGGGACAGGGGGAGGGAGACCCAGTACTTC. It translates to CASSSLRDRGRETQYF. Filled out from reference TRBV7-9 and TRBJ2-5, the complete variable domain reads DTGVSQNPRHKITKRGQNVTFRCDPISEHNRLYWYRQTLGQGPEFLTYFQNEAQLEKSRLLSDRFSAERPKGSFSTLEIQRTEQGDSAMYLCASSSLRDRGRETQYFGPGTRLLVL.

The V and J genes are TRBV10-3 and TRBJ2-1; D gene unclear. The CDR3 runs 14 residues. Deletions cut 0 bases from V and 2 bases from J, with 5 bases between. Per germline, CDR1 ENHRY and CDR2 SYGVKD. The chain's CDR3 is CAISESGPYNEQFF. In nucleotides, the CDR3 is TGTGCCATCAGTGAGTCAGGACCCTACAATGAGCAGTTCTTC.

The chain joins TRBV20-1 to TRBJ1-5; possibly TRBD1 for D (5 bases). The CDR3 is 16 residues long. V lost 1 base and J 1 base, leaving 14 bases between the germline ends. The germline gives CDR1 DFQATT, CDR2 SNEGSKA (reference sequence). The CDR3 nucleotides read TGCAGTGCTAGAGCGCCCGTTTGGGACAGCAATCAGCCCCAGCATTTT. Translating it yields CSARAPVWDSNQPQHF.

On this clonotype itself: Just one base apart from a much larger clone, this may be a read error. This rearrangement joins TRBV7-2 to TRBJ1-1; 7 bases are shared with TRBD1. Per the germline V gene, CDR1 is SGHTA and CDR2 is FQGNSA. The CDR3 length is 16 residues. This CDR3 is CASSRTDRVGNTEASF. The DNA of the CDR3 is TGTGCCAGCAGCAGAACTGACAGGGTAGGGAACACTGAAGCTTCCTTT.

This clonotype was picked up a small number of times. V gene TRBV5-1 combines with J gene TRBJ1-6, with no clear D. The CDR3 loop spans 12 amino acids. V shed 5 bases and J shed 9 bases, with 9 bases lying between them. The germline V gene has CDR1 SGHRS and CDR2 YFSETQ. Written as DNA, the CDR3 is TGCGCCAGCAGGGAAGAAGGTTCACCCCTCCACTTT. Its translation is CASREEGSPLHF.

A few counts support this clonotype. J is TRBJ2-3 and V is TRBV11-2; 7 bases align to TRBD2. Germline trimming cut 4 bases from V and 4 bases from J; bases unmatched to any gene: 8. The CDR3 extends over 15 amino acids. The germline CDR1 and CDR2 sequences are SGHAT and FQNNGV. Written as DNA, the CDR3 is TGTGCCAGCAGCTCCCTGACGCGGGAGTCAGATACGCAGTATTTT. Translated: CASSSLTRESDTQYF.

This clonotype was detected many times. The chain employs TRBV28 and TRBJ2-5; TRBD2 aligns across 16 bases. The CDR3 is 18 amino acids. Germline lookup yields CDR1 MDHEN and CDR2 SYDVKM. V lost 5 bases, J lost 5 bases, and 11 bases stayed unmatched. The CDR3, as DNA: TGTGCCAGCAGTCCGTACCCGGGACTAGCGGGAGGGAGGGAGACCCAGTACTTC. Amino acids: CASSPYPGLAGGRETQYF.

This clonotype was counted a few times. This chain links TRBV6-5 with TRBJ2-4; TRBD1 might be the D (6 bases). V was cut by 2 bases and J by 9 bases, with 14 bases left in between. The CDR3 has 14 amino acids. Germline V gene lookup returns CDR1 MNHEY and CDR2 SVGAGI. CDR3 bases: TGTGCCAGCAGTTACCCGGACAGAATGAGCATTCAGTACTTC. Translation gives CASSYPDRMSIQYF.

At least ten counts were recorded for this clonotype. V usage is TRBV3-1 and J usage is TRBJ1-2; possibly TRBD1 for D (5 bases). Germline loops: CDR1 LGHDT, CDR2 YNNKEL (reference sequence). The CDR3 has 14 residues. Trimming took 4 bases from V and 6 from J, leaving 15 bases between them. CDR3 DNA sequence: TGTGCCAGCAGCCGCAGCCTGGCGGGACATGGCTACACCTTC. Residues: CASSRSLAGHGYTF.

This clonotype came up once. The gene calls are TRBV19 and TRBJ2-2; D gene ambiguous. CDR3 length equals 15 residues. The germline CDR1 and CDR2 sequences are LNHDA and SQIVND (reference sequence). The germline V and J ends were trimmed by 4 bases and 0 bases, with 9 bases remaining between them. For the CDR3, the DNA is TGTGCCAGTAGTAATATAGAATCGAACACCGGGGAGCTGTTTTTT. Its protein is CASSNIESNTGELFF.

This clonotype was counted ten times or more. This sequence joins TRBV20-1 and TRBJ2-5; weak D call: TRBD2 (6 bases). Per the germline V gene, CDR1 is DFQATT and CDR2 is SNEGSKA (reference sequence). The CDR3 sequence is 11 residues long. CDR3 residues: CARDSGETQYF. CDR3 DNA sequence: TGCGCAAGGGACTCGGGAGAGACCCAGTACTTC.

The gene calls are TRBV5-1 and TRBJ1-6; 7 nucleotides match TRBD1. V lost 0 bases to trimming and J lost 6 bases; unmatched junction nucleotides: 9. The CDR3 is 17 residues long. The germline V gene encodes CDR1 SGHRS and CDR2 YFSETQ. The CDR3 reads CASSLEISGTVNSPLHF. The CDR3 DNA follows: TGCGCCAGCAGCTTGGAAATTAGTGGGACAGTTAATTCACCCCTCCACTTT. The complete variable domain, with remaining parts taken from reference TRBV5-1 and TRBJ1-6, reads KAGVTQTPRYLIKTRGQQVTLSCSPISGHRSVSWYQQTPGQGLQFLFEYFSETQRNKGNFPGRFSGRQFSNSRSEMNVSTLELGDSALYLCASSLEISGTVNSPLHFGNGTRLTVT.

This clonotype was seen more than once but under ten times. The rearrangement links TRBV20-1 to TRBJ2-3; D gene unclear. V shed 6 bases and J shed 4 bases, with 8 bases lying between them. The CDR3 has 11 residues. Per germline, CDR1 DFQATT and CDR2 SNEGSKA (reference sequence). In DNA form, the CDR3 reads TGCAGTGCCTACGAGTCAGATACGCAGTATTTT. Protein sequence: CSAYESDTQYF.

The gene calls are TRBV2 and TRBJ2-4; TRBD2 might be the D (5 bases). The V end lost 1 base, the J end lost 6 bases, and 13 bases lay between the germline ends. The CDR3 extends over 15 amino acids. Germline assignment: CDR1 SNHLY and CDR2 FYNNEI. DNA for the CDR3: TGTGCCAGCAGTGAAGAGGGAGTCCCGGCAAACATTCAGTACTTC. Amino acids: CASSEEGVPANIQYF.

The rearrangement links TRBV30 to TRBJ2-7; D is uncertain. V was clipped by 6 bases and J by 3 bases, with 15 bases between them. Germline V lookup: CDR1 GTSNPN, CDR2 SVGIG (reference sequence). The CDR3 consists of 13 residues. The CDR3 region is CACSRGIGYEQYF. DNA of the CDR3: TGTGCCTGCTCCCGTGGCATAGGCTACGAGCAGTACTTC.

The sample holds a few counts of this clonotype. This chain connects TRBV20-1 to TRBJ1-1; D call uncertain. The V end was cut by 4 bases, the J end by 8 bases, with 14 bases between. The CDR3 loop spans 12 amino acids. Germline CDR1 reads DFQATT; CDR2 reads SNEGSKA (reference sequence). The CDR3 loop is CSATTTDFEAFF. CDR3 nucleotides: TGCAGTGCTACCACGACCGATTTCGAAGCTTTCTTT.

This clonotype was detected a few times. This chain uses TRBV25-1 with TRBJ1-2, with D possibly being TRBD1 (6 bases). V was pared by 2 bases and J by 6 bases, with 16 bases between. The CDR3 spans 15 residues. Germline V CDR1 and CDR2: MGHDK, SYGVNS. In DNA form, the CDR3 reads TGTGCCAGCAGTGAACTAGGGGGATCGATTCATGGCTACACCTTC. As protein: CASSELGGSIHGYTF.

V and J are TRBV19 and TRBJ2-2; weak D call: TRBD1 (5 bases). The CDR3 runs 11 residues. V shed 7 bases and J shed 8 bases, with 8 bases lying between them. Germline CDR1 is LNHDA and CDR2 is SQIVND (reference sequence). The CDR3 here is CASKGLGELFF. The CDR3 region has the DNA TGTGCCAGTAAGGGGTTAGGGGAGCTGTTTTTT. The full variable domain, rest sourced from reference TRBV19 and TRBJ2-2, is DGGITQSPKYLFRKEGQNVTLSCEQNLNHDAMYWYRQDPGQGLRLIYYSQIVNDFQKGDIAEGYSVSREKKESFPLTVTSAQKNPTAFYLCASKGLGELFFGEGSRLTVL.